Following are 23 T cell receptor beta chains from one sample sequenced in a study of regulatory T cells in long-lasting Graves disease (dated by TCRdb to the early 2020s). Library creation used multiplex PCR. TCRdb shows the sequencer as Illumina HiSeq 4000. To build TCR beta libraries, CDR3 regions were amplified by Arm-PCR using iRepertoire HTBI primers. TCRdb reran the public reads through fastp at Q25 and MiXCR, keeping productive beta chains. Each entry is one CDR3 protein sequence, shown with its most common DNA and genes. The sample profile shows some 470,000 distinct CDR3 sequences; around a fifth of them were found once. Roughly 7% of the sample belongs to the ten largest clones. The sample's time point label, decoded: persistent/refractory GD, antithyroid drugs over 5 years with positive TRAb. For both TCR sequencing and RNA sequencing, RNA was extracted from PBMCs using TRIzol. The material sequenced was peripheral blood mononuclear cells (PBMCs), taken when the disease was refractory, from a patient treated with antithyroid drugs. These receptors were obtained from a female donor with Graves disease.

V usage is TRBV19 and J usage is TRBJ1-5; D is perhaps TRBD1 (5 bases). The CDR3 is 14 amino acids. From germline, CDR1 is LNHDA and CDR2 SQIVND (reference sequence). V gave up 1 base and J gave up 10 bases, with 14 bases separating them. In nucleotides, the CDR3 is TGTGCCAGTAGTATAGCCGGGGGTGGGGAACCCCAGCATTTT. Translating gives CASSIAGGGEPQHF.

Written as DNA, the CDR3 is TGTGCCAGCAGCCAGGTTCCTTATAGCAATCAGCCCCAGCATTTT. This sequence encodes CASSQVPYSNQPQHF. The chain has TRBV3-1 and TRBJ1-5; D is unclear. V shed 3 bases and J shed 0 bases, with 9 bases lying between them. Germline V gene sequence: CDR1 LGHDT, CDR2 YNNKEL (reference sequence). This CDR3 has 15 amino acids.

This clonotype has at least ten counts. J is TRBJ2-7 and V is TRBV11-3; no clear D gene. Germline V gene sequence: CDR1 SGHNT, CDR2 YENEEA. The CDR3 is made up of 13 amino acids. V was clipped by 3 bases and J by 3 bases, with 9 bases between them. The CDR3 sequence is CASSFGVGYEQYF. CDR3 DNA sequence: TGTGCCAGCAGCTTTGGGGTCGGCTACGAGCAGTACTTC.

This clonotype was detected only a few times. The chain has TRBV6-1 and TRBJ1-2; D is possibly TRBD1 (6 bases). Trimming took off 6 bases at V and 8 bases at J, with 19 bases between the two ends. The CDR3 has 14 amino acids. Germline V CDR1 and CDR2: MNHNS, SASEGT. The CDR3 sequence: CASSRIATGFGYTF. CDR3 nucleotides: TGTGCCAGCAGCCGAATAGCTACAGGGTTCGGCTACACCTTC.

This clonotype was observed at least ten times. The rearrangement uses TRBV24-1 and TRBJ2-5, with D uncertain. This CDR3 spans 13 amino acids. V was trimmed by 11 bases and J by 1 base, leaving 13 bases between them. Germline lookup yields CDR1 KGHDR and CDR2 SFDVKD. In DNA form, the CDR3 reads TGTGCCAGCTTCACACGGCTCCAAGAGACCCAGTACTTC. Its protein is CASFTRLQETQYF.

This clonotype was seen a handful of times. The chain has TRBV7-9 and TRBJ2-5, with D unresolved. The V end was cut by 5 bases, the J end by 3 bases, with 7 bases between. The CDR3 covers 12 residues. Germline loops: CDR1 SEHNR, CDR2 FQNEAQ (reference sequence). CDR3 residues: CASSGIKETQYF. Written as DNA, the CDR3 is TGTGCCAGCAGCGGTATTAAAGAGACCCAGTACTTC.

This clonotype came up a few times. For the CDR3, the DNA is TGTGCCAGCAGCTGGGGGGTTAGCTCCTACGAGCAGTACTTC. Its translation is CASSWGVSSYEQYF. The chain has TRBV9 and TRBJ2-7; possibly TRBD2 for D (6 bases). Germline-derived CDR1 and CDR2 are SGDLS and YYNGEE. The length of the CDR3 is 14 residues. Trimming took off 4 bases at V and 0 bases at J, with 11 bases between the two ends.

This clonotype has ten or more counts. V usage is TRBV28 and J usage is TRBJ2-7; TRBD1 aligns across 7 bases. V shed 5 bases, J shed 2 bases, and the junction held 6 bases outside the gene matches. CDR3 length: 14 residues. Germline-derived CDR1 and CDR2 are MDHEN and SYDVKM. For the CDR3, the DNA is TGTGCCAGCAGTGCCTCGGACAGGACCTACGAGCAGTACTTC. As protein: CASSASDRTYEQYF. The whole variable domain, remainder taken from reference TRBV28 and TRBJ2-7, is DVKVTQSSRYLVKRTGEKVFLECVQDMDHENMFWYRQDPGLGLRLIYFSYDVKMKEKGDIPEGYSVSREKKERFSLILESASTNQTSMYLCASSASDRTYEQYFGPGTRLTVT.

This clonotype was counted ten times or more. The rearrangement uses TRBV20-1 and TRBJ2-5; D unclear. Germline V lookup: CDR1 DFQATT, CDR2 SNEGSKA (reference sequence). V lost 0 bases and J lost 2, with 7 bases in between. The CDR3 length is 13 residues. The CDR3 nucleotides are TGCAGTGCTAGAGATCACTTACAAGAGACCCAGTACTTC. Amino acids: CSARDHLQETQYF.

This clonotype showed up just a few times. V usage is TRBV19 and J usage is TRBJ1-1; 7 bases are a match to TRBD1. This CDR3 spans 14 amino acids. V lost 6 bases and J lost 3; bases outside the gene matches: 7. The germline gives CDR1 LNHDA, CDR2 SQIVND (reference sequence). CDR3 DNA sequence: TGTGCCAGTAGGGAGGGGGCCTTATACACTGAAGCTTTCTTT. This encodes CASREGALYTEAFF.

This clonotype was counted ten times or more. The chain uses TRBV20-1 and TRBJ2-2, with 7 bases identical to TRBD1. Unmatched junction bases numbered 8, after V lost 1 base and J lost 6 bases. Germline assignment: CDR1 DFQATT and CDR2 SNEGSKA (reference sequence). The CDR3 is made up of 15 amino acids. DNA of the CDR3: TGCAGTGCTAGAGGAGGTGACAGGGCTGCCGGGGAGCTGTTTTTT. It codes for CSARGGDRAAGELFF.

The CDR3, as DNA: TGTGCCAGCAGCCCCTCGAGAGGCCGCGCCTATAACTATGGCTACACCTTC. This encodes CASSPSRGRAYNYGYTF. V gene TRBV12-3 or TRBV12-4 combines with J gene TRBJ1-2, with D unclear. Trimming took 6 bases from V and 1 from J, leaving 21 bases between them. This CDR3 is built from 17 residues.

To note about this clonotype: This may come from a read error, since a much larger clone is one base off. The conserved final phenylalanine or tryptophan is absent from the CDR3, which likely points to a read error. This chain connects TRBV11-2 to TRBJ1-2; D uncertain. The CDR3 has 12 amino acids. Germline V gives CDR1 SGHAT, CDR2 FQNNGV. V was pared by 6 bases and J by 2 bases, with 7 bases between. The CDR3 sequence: CASRGENYGYTL. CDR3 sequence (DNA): TGTGCCAGCAGAGGAGAGAACTATGGCTACACCCTC.

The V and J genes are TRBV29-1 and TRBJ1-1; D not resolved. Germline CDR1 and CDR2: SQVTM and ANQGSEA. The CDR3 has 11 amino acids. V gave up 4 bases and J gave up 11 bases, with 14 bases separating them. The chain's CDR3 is CSVGSTGNAFF. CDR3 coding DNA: TGCAGCGTTGGGTCCACGGGGAATGCTTTCTTT.

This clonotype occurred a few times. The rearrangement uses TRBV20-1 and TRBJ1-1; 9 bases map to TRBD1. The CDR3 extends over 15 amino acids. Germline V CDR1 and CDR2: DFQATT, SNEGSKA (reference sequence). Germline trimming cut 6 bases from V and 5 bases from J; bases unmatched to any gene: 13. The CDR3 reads CSALDRGWGRTEAFF. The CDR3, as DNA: TGCAGTGCCCTGGACAGGGGCTGGGGAAGGACTGAAGCTTTCTTT.

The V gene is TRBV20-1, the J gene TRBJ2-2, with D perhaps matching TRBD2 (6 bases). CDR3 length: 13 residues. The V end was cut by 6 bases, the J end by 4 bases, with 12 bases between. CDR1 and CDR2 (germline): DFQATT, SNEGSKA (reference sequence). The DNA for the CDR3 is TGCAGTGCGCGGGGACTGCTCACCGGGGAGCTGTTTTTT. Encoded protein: CSARGLLTGELFF.

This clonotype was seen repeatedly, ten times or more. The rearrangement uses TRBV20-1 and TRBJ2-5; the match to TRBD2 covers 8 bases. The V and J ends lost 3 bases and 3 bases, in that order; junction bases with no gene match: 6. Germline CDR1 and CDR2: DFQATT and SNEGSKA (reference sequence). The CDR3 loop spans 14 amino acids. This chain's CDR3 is CSASHSGTKETQYF. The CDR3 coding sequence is TGCAGTGCTAGCCATAGCGGGACGAAAGAGACCCAGTACTTC.

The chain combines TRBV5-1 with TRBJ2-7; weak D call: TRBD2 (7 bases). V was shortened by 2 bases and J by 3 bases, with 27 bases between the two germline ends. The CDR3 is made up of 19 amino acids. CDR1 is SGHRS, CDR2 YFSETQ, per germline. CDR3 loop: CASSLRGGERGGPDYEQYF. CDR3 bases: TGCGCCAGCAGCTTAAGAGGCGGGGAGAGGGGGGGACCGGACTACGAGCAGTACTTC.

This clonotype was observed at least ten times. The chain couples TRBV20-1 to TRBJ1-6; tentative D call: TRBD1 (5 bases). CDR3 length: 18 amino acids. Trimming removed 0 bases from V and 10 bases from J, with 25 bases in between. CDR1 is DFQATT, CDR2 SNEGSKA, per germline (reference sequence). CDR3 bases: TGCAGTGCTAGAGATCTTTTCGTTATGACTGGGACGAGCTCACCCCTCCACTTT. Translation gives CSARDLFVMTGTSSPLHF.

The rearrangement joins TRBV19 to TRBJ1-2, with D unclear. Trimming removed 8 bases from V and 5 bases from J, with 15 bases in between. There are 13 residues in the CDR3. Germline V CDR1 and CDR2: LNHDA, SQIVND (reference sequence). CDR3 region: CASGPGERYGYTF. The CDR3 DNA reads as TGTGCCAGTGGTCCCGGGGAAAGGTATGGCTACACCTTC. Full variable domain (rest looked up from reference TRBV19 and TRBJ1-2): DGGITQSPKYLFRKEGQNVTLSCEQNLNHDAMYWYRQDPGQGLRLIYYSQIVNDFQKGDIAEGYSVSREKKESFPLTVTSAQKNPTAFYLCASGPGERYGYTFGSGTRLTVV.

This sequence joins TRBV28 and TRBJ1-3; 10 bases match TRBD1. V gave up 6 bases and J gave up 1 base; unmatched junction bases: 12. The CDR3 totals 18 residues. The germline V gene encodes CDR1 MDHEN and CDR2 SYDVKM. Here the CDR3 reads CASSRSTGGLWSGNTIYF. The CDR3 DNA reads TGTGCCAGCAGCCGATCGACAGGGGGCTTATGGTCTGGAAACACCATATATTTT. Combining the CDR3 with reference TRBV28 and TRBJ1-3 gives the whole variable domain DVKVTQSSRYLVKRTGEKVFLECVQDMDHENMFWYRQDPGLGLRLIYFSYDVKMKEKGDIPEGYSVSREKKERFSLILESASTNQTSMYLCASSRSTGGLWSGNTIYFGEGSWLTVV.

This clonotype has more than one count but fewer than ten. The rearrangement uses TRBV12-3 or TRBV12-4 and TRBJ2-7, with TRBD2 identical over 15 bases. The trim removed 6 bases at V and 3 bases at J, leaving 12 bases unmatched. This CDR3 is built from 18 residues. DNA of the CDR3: TGTGCCAGCAGCCCAGGACTAGCGGGAGGGCCGAGAGGCTACGAGCAGTACTTC. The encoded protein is CASSPGLAGGPRGYEQYF.

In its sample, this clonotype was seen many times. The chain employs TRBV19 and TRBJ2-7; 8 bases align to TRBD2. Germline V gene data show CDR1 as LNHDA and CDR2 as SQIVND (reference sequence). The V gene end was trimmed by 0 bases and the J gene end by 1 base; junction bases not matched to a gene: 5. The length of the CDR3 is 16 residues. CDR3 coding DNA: TGTGCCAGTAGTATAGAGGGAACTAGCGGTTCCTACGAGCAGTACTTC. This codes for CASSIEGTSGSYEQYF.